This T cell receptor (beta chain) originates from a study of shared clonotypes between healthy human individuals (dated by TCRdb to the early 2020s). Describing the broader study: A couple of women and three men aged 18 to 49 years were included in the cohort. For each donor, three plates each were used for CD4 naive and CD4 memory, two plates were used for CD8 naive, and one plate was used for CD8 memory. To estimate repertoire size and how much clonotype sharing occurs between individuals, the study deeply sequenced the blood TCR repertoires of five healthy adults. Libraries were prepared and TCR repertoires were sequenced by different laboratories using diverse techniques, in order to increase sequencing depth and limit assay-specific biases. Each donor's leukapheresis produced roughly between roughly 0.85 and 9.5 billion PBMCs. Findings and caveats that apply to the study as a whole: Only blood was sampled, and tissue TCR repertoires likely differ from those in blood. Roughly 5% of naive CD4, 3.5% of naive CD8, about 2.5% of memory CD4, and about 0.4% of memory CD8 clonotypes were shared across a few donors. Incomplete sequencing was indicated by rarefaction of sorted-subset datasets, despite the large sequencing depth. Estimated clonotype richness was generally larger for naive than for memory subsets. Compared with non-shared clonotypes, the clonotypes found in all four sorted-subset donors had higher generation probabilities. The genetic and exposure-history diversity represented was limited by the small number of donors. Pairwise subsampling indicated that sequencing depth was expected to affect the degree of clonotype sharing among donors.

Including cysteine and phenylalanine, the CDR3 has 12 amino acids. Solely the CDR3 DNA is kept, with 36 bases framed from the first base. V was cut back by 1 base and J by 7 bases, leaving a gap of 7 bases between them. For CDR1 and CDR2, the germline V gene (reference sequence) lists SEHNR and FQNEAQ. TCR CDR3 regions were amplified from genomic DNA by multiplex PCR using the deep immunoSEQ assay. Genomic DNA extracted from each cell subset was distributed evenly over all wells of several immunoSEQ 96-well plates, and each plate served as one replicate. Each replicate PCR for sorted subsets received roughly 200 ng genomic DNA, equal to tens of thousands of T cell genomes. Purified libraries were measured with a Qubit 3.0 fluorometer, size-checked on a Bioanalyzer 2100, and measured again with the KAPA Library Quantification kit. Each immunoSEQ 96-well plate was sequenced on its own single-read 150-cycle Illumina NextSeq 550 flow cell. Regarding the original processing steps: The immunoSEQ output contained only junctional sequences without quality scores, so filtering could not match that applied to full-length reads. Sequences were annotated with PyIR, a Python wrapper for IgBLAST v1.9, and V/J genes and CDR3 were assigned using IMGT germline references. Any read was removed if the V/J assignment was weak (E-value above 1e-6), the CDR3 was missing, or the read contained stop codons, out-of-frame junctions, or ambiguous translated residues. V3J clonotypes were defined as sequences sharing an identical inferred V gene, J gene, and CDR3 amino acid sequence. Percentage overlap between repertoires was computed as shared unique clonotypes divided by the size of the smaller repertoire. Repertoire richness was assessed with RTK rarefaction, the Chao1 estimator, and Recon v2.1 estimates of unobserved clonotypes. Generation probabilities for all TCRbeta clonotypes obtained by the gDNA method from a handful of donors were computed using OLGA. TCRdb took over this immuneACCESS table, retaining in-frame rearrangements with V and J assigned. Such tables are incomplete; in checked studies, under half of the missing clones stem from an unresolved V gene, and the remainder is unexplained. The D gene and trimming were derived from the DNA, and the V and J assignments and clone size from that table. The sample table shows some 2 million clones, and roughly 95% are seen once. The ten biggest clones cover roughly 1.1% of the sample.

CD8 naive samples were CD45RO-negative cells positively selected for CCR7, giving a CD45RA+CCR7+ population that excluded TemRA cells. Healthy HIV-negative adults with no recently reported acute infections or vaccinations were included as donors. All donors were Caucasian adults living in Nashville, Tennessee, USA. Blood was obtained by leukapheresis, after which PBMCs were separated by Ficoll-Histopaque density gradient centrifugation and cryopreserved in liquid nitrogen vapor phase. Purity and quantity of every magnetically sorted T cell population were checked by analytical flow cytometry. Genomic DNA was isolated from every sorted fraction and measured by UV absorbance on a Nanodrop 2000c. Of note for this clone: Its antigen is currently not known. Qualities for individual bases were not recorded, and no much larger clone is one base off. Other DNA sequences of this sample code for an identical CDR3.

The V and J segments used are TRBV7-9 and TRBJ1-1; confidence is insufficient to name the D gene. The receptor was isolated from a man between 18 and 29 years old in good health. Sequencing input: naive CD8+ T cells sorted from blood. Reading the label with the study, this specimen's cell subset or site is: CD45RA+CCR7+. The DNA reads TGTGCCAGCAGCTTAGAAGGGCTTGAAGCTTTCTTT. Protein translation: CASSLEGLEAFF.